A selection of T cell receptor beta chains follows, all from one sample in a study of blood T cell repertoires in COVID-19. Clones were read by immunoSEQ multiplex PCR, and TCRdb kept only the in-frame ones, dropping some. The profile shows a few hundred thousand clones, 88% of them singletons. The sample taken for sequencing was peripheral blood. Source of these receptors: a woman aged 30 to 39 with COVID-19, enrolled during active disease. The CDR3 runs from the conserved cysteine through the conserved F or W. The order of the fields is clone size, J gene, V gene, D gene, CDR3 DNA, CDR3 protein. D genes are given only for firm matches. Where a row states a size, it is once, few, many or the class of an expanded clone; other rows omit it.

NA | TRBJ1-1 | TRBV6-5 | TRBD1 | TGTGCCAGCAGCCCAGGGACAGGGAACACTGAAGCTTTCTTT | CASSPGTGNTEAFF
NA | TRBJ2-5 | TRBV15 | TRBD2 | TGTGCCACCAGCAGAGATCGGTCTAGCGGGGAGACCCAGTACTTC | CATSRDRSSGETQYF
NA | TRBJ2-1 | TRBV5-1 | TRBD2 | TGCGCCAGCATAAGCGGGAGAGCGAGTGAGCAGTTCTTC | CASISGRASEQFF
NA | TRBJ2-1 | TRBV3-1/TRBV3-2 | NA | TGTGCCAGCAGCCCCGGTGACAGGGAGCAGTTCTTC | CASSPGDREQFF
NA | TRBJ2-3 | TRBV9 | TRBD2 | TGTGCCAGCAGCACCCACGGGACAAGACTAGCGGGTCCCACAGATACGCAGTATTTT | CASSTHGTRLAGPTDTQYF
NA | TRBJ1-4 | TRBV3-1/TRBV3-2 | NA | TGTGCCAGCAGCCAAGATTCCGGGGTAACTAATGAAAAACTGTTTTTT | CASSQDSGVTNEKLFF
NA | TRBJ2-3 | TRBV29-1 | NA | TGCAGCGTTGATGTGGGCGGGCACACAGATACGCAGTATTTT | CSVDVGGHTDTQYF
NA | TRBJ1-4 | TRBV5-6 | TRBD1 | TGTGCCAGCAGCGGTCACAGGGGGCGTTTTGAAAAACTGTTTTTT | CASSGHRGRFEKLFF
NA | TRBJ2-1 | TRBV7-2 | TRBD1 | TGTGCCAGCAGCTTATGGGACAGGGACCATGAGCAGTTCTTC | CASSLWDRDHEQFF
NA | TRBJ1-6 | TRBV19 | NA | TGTGCCAGTAGTATACAACAGGGTGTCAATAATTCACCCCTCCACTTT | CASSIQQGVNNSPLHF
NA | TRBJ2-1 | TRBV7-9 | TRBD1 | TGTGCCAGCAGCGAGGGACAGGGGCGCGCTGTGCAGTTCTTC | CASSEGQGRAVQFF
NA | TRBJ2-1 | TRBV9 | TRBD2 | TGTGCCAGCAGCGTAGAAATCAAGCGGGAGCCCTACAATGAGCAGTTCTTC | CASSVEIKREPYNEQFF
NA | TRBJ2-5 | TRBV4-3 | TRBD1 | TGCGCCAGCAGCCAAGCTAGGGGGCGGGAGACCCAGTACTTC | CASSQARGRETQYF
few | TRBJ2-1 | TRBV29-1 | NA | TGCAGCGTCGACAGGAGCTCCTACAATGAGCAGTTCTTC | CSVDRSSYNEQFF
NA | TRBJ1-5 | TRBV6-5 | NA | TGTGCCAGCATGAGGGGGAGCAATCAGCCCCAGCATTTT | CASMRGSNQPQHF
NA | TRBJ1-5 | TRBV4-3 | NA | TGCGCCAGCAGCCAAGATGCCGGGCCAGGGTATCAGCCCCAGCATTTT | CASSQDAGPGYQPQHF
NA | TRBJ2-5 | TRBV5-1 | NA | TGCGCCAGCAGCTTGGGCGGGCGGGTAAGGGAAGAGACCCAGTACTTC | CASSLGGRVREETQYF
NA | TRBJ2-3 | TRBV9 | TRBD2 | TGTGCCAGCAGCGGGAGCGGGAGAACTACAGATACGCAGTATTTT | CASSGSGRTTDTQYF
NA | TRBJ2-3 | TRBV11-2 | TRBD2 | TGTGCCAGCAGCTTACTTAGCGGGAACGCAGATACGCAGTATTTT | CASSLLSGNADTQYF
NA | TRBJ2-3 | TRBV9 | TRBD2 | TGTGCCAGCAGCGTAGGGTCCCATCTAGCGGGAGGGCGAGATACGCAGTATTTT | CASSVGSHLAGGRDTQYF
NA | TRBJ2-3 | TRBV5-1 | NA | TGCGCCAGCAGCCTAGACAGTCCGGACACAGATACGCAGTATTTT | CASSLDSPDTDTQYF
NA | TRBJ2-3 | TRBV27 | NA | TGTGCCAGCAGTGAGACTTTTAGCACAGATACGCAGTATTTT | CASSETFSTDTQYF
NA | TRBJ2-1 | TRBV7-8 | TRBD2 | TGTGCCAGCCGGGGTAGCGGGAGGGAAGGTGAGCAGTTCTTC | CASRGSGREGEQFF
once | TRBJ2-1 | TRBV11-2 | TRBD1 | TGTGCCAGCAGCCCCGTCGGAACAGGGGACGAGCAGTTCTTC | CASSPVGTGDEQFF
NA | TRBJ1-4 | TRBV5-1 | TRBD1 | TGCGCCAGCAGCGGGACAGGGTATGAAAAACTGTTTTTT | CASSGTGYEKLFF
NA | TRBJ2-2 | TRBV6-7 | NA | TGTGCCAGCTCTAACACCCGGGTGGAGCTGTTTTTT | CASSNTRVELFF
NA | TRBJ2-1 | TRBV3-1/TRBV3-2 | NA | TGTGCCAGCAGCCAGAGATACAATGAGCAGTTCTTC | CASSQRYNEQFF
NA | TRBJ2-7 | TRBV7-2 | NA | TGTGCCAGCAGCCGGGTCGGGAGACCCTACGAGCAGTACTTC | CASSRVGRPYEQYF
NA | TRBJ2-1 | TRBV29-1 | TRBD2 | TGCAGCGTTGAAGATCCCGGGAGGGCTAGTAATGAGCAGTTCTTC | CSVEDPGRASNEQFF
NA | TRBJ2-2 | TRBV12-3/TRBV12-4 | NA | TGTGCCAGCAGTCGAGGGAGCACCGGGGAGCTGTTTTTT | CASSRGSTGELFF
NA | TRBJ1-5 | TRBV6-5 | TRBD1 | TGTGCCAGCAGCTTAAACAGGGGGCGAGACCAGCCCCAGCATTTT | CASSLNRGRDQPQHF
once | TRBJ2-2 | TRBV1 | NA | TGCACCAGCAGCCAAGAGACTAGCGGGGGAAACACCGGGGAGCTGTTTTTT | CTSSQETSGGNTGELFF
NA | TRBJ2-7 | TRBV2 | NA | TGTGCCAGCAGTGGTCAGGGAAGCGAGCAGTACTTC | CASSGQGSEQYF
NA | TRBJ2-3 | TRBV3-1/TRBV3-2 | NA | TGTGCCAGCAGCCAAGATGGCAGGTTCGGCACAGATACGCAGTATTTT | CASSQDGRFGTDTQYF
NA | TRBJ1-2 | TRBV7-2 | TRBD1 | TGTGCCAGCAGCCCTCCGGGACAGTTCTATGGCTACACCTTC | CASSPPGQFYGYTF
NA | TRBJ2-1 | TRBV24-1 | TRBD2 | TGTGCCACCAGTGAGTCCCTGGGGACTAGCGGGAGCTCCTACAATGAGCAGTTCTTC | CATSESLGTSGSSYNEQFF
few | TRBJ2-1 | TRBV28 | TRBD2 | TGTGCCAGCAGTTCCCCGGGTAGCGGGGGCCGCTACAATGAGCAGTTCTTC | CASSSPGSGGRYNEQFF
NA | TRBJ1-4 | TRBV4-3 | NA | TGCGCCAGCAGCCCGCACCGGTCTAATGAAAAACTGTTTTTT | CASSPHRSNEKLFF
NA | TRBJ1-2 | TRBV6-5 | NA | TGTGCCAGCAGTTACGTCGCCGGGAACTATGGCTACACCTTC | CASSYVAGNYGYTF
NA | TRBJ1-5 | TRBV28 | TRBD1 | TGTGCCAGCAGTTTAGTACAGGGGATCAATCAGCCCCAGCATTTT | CASSLVQGINQPQHF
NA | TRBJ1-2 | TRBV6-5 | TRBD1 | TGTGCCAGCAGGACAGGGGGCGGCGGCTACACCTTC | CASRTGGGGYTF
NA | TRBJ1-6 | TRBV7-2 | NA | TGTGCCAGCAGCACGAGACAAATTCGGAATTCACCCCTCCACTTT | CASSTRQIRNSPLHF
NA | TRBJ2-7 | TRBV27 | NA | TGTGCCAGCAGCGTGCGGGACGGCTACGAGCAGTACTTC | CASSVRDGYEQYF
NA | TRBJ1-1 | TRBV9 | TRBD1 | TGTGCCAGCAGCGCGAGGGACAGGGGAATTGTGGGTCCTTTGCGGGGTTTGAACACTGAAGCTTTCTTT | CASSARDRGIVGPLRGLNTEAFF
NA | TRBJ2-7 | TRBV4-3 | NA | TGCGCCAGCAGTCCCCTCCCAGGGGACACCTACGAGCAGTACTTC | CASSPLPGDTYEQYF
once | TRBJ1-5 | TRBV2 | TRBD1 | TGTGCCAGCGACAAGATAGGACAGGGGGCACAGCCCCAGCATTTT | CASDKIGQGAQPQHF
NA | TRBJ1-1 | TRBV6-5 | NA | TGTGCCAGCAGTAAGGAGGTTTACACTGAAGCTTTCTTT | CASSKEVYTEAFF
NA | TRBJ2-2 | TRBV9 | TRBD1 | TGTGCCAGCAGCGCTCCGGGACAGGGGAACACCGGGGAGCTGTTTTTT | CASSAPGQGNTGELFF
NA | TRBJ2-3 | TRBV11-3 | TRBD2 | TGTGCCAGCAGCTTGCGGGTCAAAGGGACTAGCGGACACACAGATACGCAGTATTTT | CASSLRVKGTSGHTDTQYF
NA | TRBJ1-1 | TRBV6-2/TRBV6-3 | NA | TGTGCCAGCAGTTACTCAACAGGGATCACGGAACCAGCTTTCTTT | CASSYSTGITEPAFF
once | TRBJ1-5 | TRBV6-5 | NA | TGTGCCAGCAGGCGGACAGATAATCAGCCCCAGCATTTT | CASRRTDNQPQHF
NA | TRBJ2-3 | TRBV1 | NA | TGCACCAGCAGCCCATACCCCCAAGGGGTCCCCGGCACTGAACACACAGATACGCAGTATTTT | CTSSPYPQGVPGTEHTDTQYF
NA | TRBJ2-3 | TRBV5-1 | NA | TGCGCCAGCAGCCCAAACAGGGTTGCAGATACGCAGTATTTT | CASSPNRVADTQYF
NA | TRBJ2-3 | TRBV7-6 | NA | TGTGCCAGCAGCTTACGTTCTCTTGGGGCCAGTACAGATACGCAGTATTTT | CASSLRSLGASTDTQYF